The next 20 T cell receptor beta chains were all read from a single sample in a study of monozygotic twins with cystic fibrosis. Measured with immunoSEQ multiplex PCR; TCRdb has only the in-frame clones, and not every one. The top ten clones hold about 0.6% of a sample with some 17,000 clones, 96% of them seen once. Sequencing was carried out using blood. The receptors shown here come from a girl under 10 years old with cystic fibrosis.

CDR3 nucleotides: TGTGCCAGCAGCTTAGGGGTCAGGGCCTATGGCTACACCTTC. Translated: CASSLGVRAYGYTF. The chain has TRBV7-2 and TRBJ1-2; a possible D gene is TRBD1 (5 bases). Germline V gene data show CDR1 as SGHTA and CDR2 as FQGNSA. CDR3 length: 14 residues. V lost 1 base and J lost 4, with 10 bases in between.

J is TRBJ2-1 and V is TRBV10-3; 12 bases line up with TRBD2. CDR1 is ENHRY, CDR2 SYGVKD, per germline. The CDR3 sequence is 15 residues long. J was trimmed by 7 bases and V by 2 bases; bases with no gene match: 3. The CDR3 sequence is CAISETSGGSNEQFF. The CDR3 nucleotides are TGTGCCATCAGTGAGACTAGCGGGGGGAGTAATGAGCAGTTCTTC.

J is TRBJ2-5 and V is TRBV5-6; D not certain. Germline V gene lookup returns CDR1 SGHDT and CDR2 YYEEEE. CDR3 length equals 11 residues. V was clipped by 3 bases and J by 0 bases, with 0 bases between them. CDR3 bases: TGTGCCAGCAGCTACCAAGAGACCCAGTACTTC. Protein product: CASSYQETQYF.

The genes are TRBV7-9 and TRBJ2-2; possible D gene TRBD2, 6 bases. Trimming removed 5 bases from V and 7 bases from J, with 23 bases in between. The CDR3 sequence is 17 residues long. CDR1 and CDR2 (germline): SEHNR, FQNEAQ (reference sequence). CDR3 amino acids: CASSPGPTGPRDGELFF. The CDR3 DNA reads as TGTGCCAGCAGCCCCGGGCCGACGGGGCCGCGGGACGGGGAGCTGTTTTTT.

The chain uses TRBV27 and TRBJ1-2; 8 nucleotides match TRBD1. Germline V gene sequence: CDR1 MNHEY, CDR2 SMNVEV (reference sequence). CDR3 length: 18 residues. With V trimmed by 0 bases and J by 0 bases, 9 bases remained unmatched. The CDR3 protein is CASSLSTGTGTTNYGYTF. CDR3 DNA: TGTGCCAGCAGTTTATCCACCGGGACAGGAACTACTAACTATGGCTACACCTTC.

This chain uses TRBV10-3 with TRBJ1-2; D gene ambiguous. The ends were cut back, 2 bases at V and 4 bases at J, with 17 bases in the middle. CDR1 ENHRY and CDR2 SYGVKD come from the germline V gene. This CDR3 is 16 amino acids long. CDR3 sequence (DNA): TGTGCCATCAGTGAGGAGTTTAACGGATTCACCTATGGCTACACCTTC. It codes for CAISEEFNGFTYGYTF.

V usage is TRBV18 and J usage is TRBJ2-3, with D tentatively TRBD2 (5 bases). This CDR3 is 16 amino acids long. Germline V gene data show CDR1 as KGHSH and CDR2 as LQKENI. V was shortened by 3 bases and J by 4 bases, with 17 bases between the two germline ends. CDR3 in amino acids: CASSPARDSKADTQYF. CDR3 in DNA: TGTGCCAGCTCACCCGCCCGGGATTCCAAGGCAGATACGCAGTATTTT.

The V and J genes are TRBV4-1 and TRBJ1-4; D is unresolved. Germline V CDR1 and CDR2: MGHRA, YSYEKL. The ends were cut back, 4 bases at V and 4 bases at J, with 22 bases in the middle. There are 18 residues in the CDR3. As DNA, the CDR3 is TGCGCCAGCAGCCCCCTAGGCCCTATGGTGGGCATTAATGAAAAACTGTTTTTT. Amino acid sequence: CASSPLGPMVGINEKLFF.

The chain recombines TRBV19 with TRBJ1-4, with D maybe TRBD1 (5 bases). The V and J ends lost 8 bases and 4 bases respectively, with 11 bases between them. This CDR3 region has 13 residues. Germline V gives CDR1 LNHDA, CDR2 SQIVND (reference sequence). The CDR3 region is CASERGRNEKLFF. For the CDR3, the DNA is TGTGCCAGTGAGCGGGGCCGTAATGAAAAACTGTTTTTT.

The J gene is TRBJ1-4, the V gene TRBV28; D gene uncertain. Trimming cost V 7 bases and J 0 bases, with 6 bases left between them. CDR1 is MDHEN and CDR2 is SYDVKM in the germline V gene. The CDR3 is made up of 13 amino acids. The chain's CDR3 is CASTVATNEKLFF. As DNA, the CDR3 is TGTGCCAGCACAGTTGCAACTAATGAAAAACTGTTTTTT.

The J gene is TRBJ2-1, the V gene TRBV29-1; possible D gene TRBD2, 6 bases. Germline V CDR1 and CDR2: SQVTM, ANQGSEA. Trimming pared 4 bases from V and 6 bases from J, leaving 16 bases between. The CDR3 has 14 residues. CDR3 amino acids: CSVGWVAEGNEQFF. The CDR3 nucleotides read TGCAGCGTTGGTTGGGTAGCGGAAGGCAATGAGCAGTTCTTC.

The chain recombines TRBV10-1 with TRBJ1-1; D possibly corresponds to TRBD1 (6 bases). There are 13 residues in the CDR3. V lost 5 bases and J lost 1, with 8 bases in between. Germline V gives CDR1 WNHNN, CDR2 SYGVQD (reference sequence). The CDR3 is CASSRGANTEAFF. CDR3 DNA sequence: TGCGCCAGCAGTCGGGGGGCGAACACTGAAGCTTTCTTT.

J is TRBJ1-5 and V is TRBV5-6, with D possibly being TRBD1 (5 bases). From germline, CDR1 is SGHDT and CDR2 YYEEEE. The CDR3 loop spans 13 amino acids. V was shortened by 0 bases and J by 9 bases, with 10 bases between the two germline ends. Here the CDR3 DNA reads TGTGCCAGCAGCTTGGGGGGCTTAGGGCCCCAGCATTTT. Translated: CASSLGGLGPQHF.

The chain combines TRBV9 with TRBJ2-1, with TRBD2 identical over 9 bases. V shed 0 bases and J 3 bases; nucleotides not matched to a gene: 4. The CDR3 is made up of 16 amino acids. Germline loops: CDR1 SGDLS, CDR2 YYNGEE. The CDR3 loop reads CASSVEASGDYNEQFF. In nucleotides, the CDR3 is TGTGCCAGCAGCGTAGAGGCTAGCGGGGACTACAATGAGCAGTTCTTC.

The chain uses TRBV7-2 and TRBJ1-5; D gene uncertain. Germline CDR1 is SGHTA and CDR2 is FQGNSA. This CDR3 is 15 amino acids long. V lost 3 bases and J lost 0, with 9 bases in between. CDR3 loop: CASSLVPNSNQPQHF. As DNA, the CDR3 is TGTGCCAGCAGCTTGGTCCCCAATAGCAATCAGCCCCAGCATTTT.

This clone has only one observation. This chain links TRBV6-5 with TRBJ2-1; 11 positions match TRBD2. The trim removed 6 bases at V and 5 bases at J, leaving 6 bases unmatched. CDR3 length: 15 residues. Germline loops: CDR1 MNHEY, CDR2 SVGAGI. As DNA, the CDR3 is TGTGCCAGCAGCCAACTAGCGGGGGTACACAATGAGCAGTTCTTC. Translating gives CASSQLAGVHNEQFF.

The genes are TRBV10-2 and TRBJ1-2; D might be TRBD1 (6 bases). CDR3 length: 17 residues. Germline V lookup: CDR1 WSHSY, CDR2 SAAADI. V was trimmed by 1 base and J by 4 bases, leaving 19 bases between them. The CDR3 sequence is CASSEWSAQGVRYGYTF. The CDR3 DNA sequence: TGCGCCAGCAGTGAGTGGTCGGCACAGGGAGTGCGCTATGGCTACACCTTC.

The chain joins TRBV11-3 to TRBJ2-3; 12 bases agree with TRBD2. Germline V gene data show CDR1 as SGHNT and CDR2 as YENEEA. With 5 bases clipped from V and 2 bases from J, the junction kept 11 bases outside the gene matches. This CDR3 region has 18 residues. DNA of the CDR3: TGTGCCAGCAGCCCGCTAGGCACTAGCGGGGGGCCCACAGATACGCAGTATTTT. It specifies CASSPLGTSGGPTDTQYF.

The rearrangement links TRBV5-6 to TRBJ1-2; 12 nucleotides line up with TRBD1. Germline V gene data show CDR1 as SGHDT and CDR2 as YYEEEE. CDR3 size: 15 residues. With V trimmed by 0 bases and J by 7 bases, 4 bases remained unmatched. This CDR3 is CASSLAGTGGSGYTF. Here the CDR3 DNA reads TGTGCCAGCAGCTTGGCCGGGACAGGGGGCAGTGGCTACACCTTC.

The chain employs TRBV9 and TRBJ2-1, with TRBD2 matching over 8 bases. With V trimmed by 4 bases and J by 0 bases, 9 bases remained unmatched. The CDR3 totals 17 residues. Per germline, CDR1 SGDLS and CDR2 YYNGEE. The CDR3, as DNA: TGTGCCAGCAGCCCCACTCTAGCGGGTCTCTCCTACAATGAGCAGTTCTTC. As protein: CASSPTLAGLSYNEQFF.